What follows are 5 T cell receptor beta chains derived from one specimen sequenced in a study of tumor-infiltrating lymphocytes in primary liver carcinoma. From 400 to 550 ng total RNA, TCR beta cDNA was generated with a primer in the constant region. Nested multiplex PCR, run for three rounds with slightly modified ARM-PCR, yielded TCR beta libraries. The opening two PCR rounds, around 9 cycles each, paired TRBV1-TRBV30 forward primers with a C-beta reverse primer. One entry per CDR3 protein, called by TCRdb with MiXCR from the multiplex PCR reads. The data hold approximately 60,000 distinct CDR3 sequences, with about three quarters observed a single time. Bulk tissue was left unsorted, and RNA and DNA were co-extracted from around 18-30 mg of it. Sequences were obtained from liver tumor tissue from sampling region 2. Indicated subset: tumor region T2, inferior pole. All receptors derive from a man between 35 and 55 years old with primary liver carcinoma and hepatitis B virus infection.

Of note for this clonotype: It may be a read error: a sequence one base away is much more abundant. V and J are TRBV7-9 and TRBJ1-5, with D hard to call. Germline CDR1 is SEHNR and CDR2 is FQNEAQ (reference sequence). Trimming removed 3 bases from V and 9 bases from J, with 9 bases in between. The length of the CDR3 is 12 residues. Written as DNA, the CDR3 is TGTGCCAGCAGCTTCGAAGGTCGGCCCCAGCATTTT. It specifies CASSFEGRPQHF.

Worth noting for this clonotype: The junction departs from germline at one end; a sequencing error may be responsible. This sequence joins TRBV11-2 and TRBJ2-5, with a tentative D call TRBD2 (6 bases). Per germline, CDR1 SGHAT and CDR2 FQNNGV. This CDR3 contains 16 residues. CDR3: CASSHTPGGGKESQYF. The CDR3 nucleotides read TGCGCCAGCAGCCACACTCCTGGCGGAGGGAAAGAGTCCCAGTACTTC.

This clonotype has a count of ten or more. This rearrangement joins TRBV28 to TRBJ1-1, with TRBD1 matching over 8 bases. Germline V lookup: CDR1 MDHEN, CDR2 SYDVKM. CDR3 length equals 13 residues. The V gene end was trimmed by 6 bases and the J gene end by 5 bases; junction bases not matched to a gene: 5. In DNA form, the CDR3 reads TGTGCCAGCAGGGACAGGGTGTGGACTGAAGCTTTCTTT. Its translation is CASRDRVWTEAFF.

This clonotype was recorded a few times. The V call is TRBV6-5, the J call TRBJ1-1, with no clear D. Trimming left V 5 bases short and J 3 bases short, with 7 bases between. The CDR3 spans 12 residues. Per the germline V gene, CDR1 is MNHEY and CDR2 is SVGAGI. The CDR3 coding sequence is TGTGCCAGCAGTGGGTCACACACTGAAGCTTTCTTT. Amino acids: CASSGSHTEAFF.

This clonotype came up many times. V is TRBV7-9 and J is TRBJ1-2; 8 positions match TRBD1. The CDR3 sequence is 18 residues long. The V segment lost 0 bases and the J segment 2 bases; nucleotides outside the gene matches: 11. Germline V gene sequence: CDR1 SEHNR, CDR2 FQNEAQ (reference sequence). The DNA for the CDR3 is TGTGCCAGCAGCTTAGCAGGACTACAGGGGGGGTCCAACTATGGCTACACCTTC. Residues: CASSLAGLQGGSNYGYTF. Supplemented by reference TRBV7-9 and TRBJ1-2, the full variable domain reads DTGVSQNPRHKITKRGQNVTFRCDPISEHNRLYWYRQTLGQGPEFLTYFQNEAQLEKSRLLSDRFSAERPKGSFSTLEIQRTEQGDSAMYLCASSLAGLQGGSNYGYTFGSGTRLTVV.